This TCR beta chain was documented in a study of technical replicates of blood from a handful of donors. The CDR3 length is 19 residues. CDR1 and CDR2 from the germline V gene are LGHNA and YNFKEQ. The junction had 12 bases not matched to a gene; V was cut back by 2 bases and J by 5 bases. The protocol was immunoSEQ multiplex PCR, while the TCRdb copy is restricted to in-frame clones and leaves out a portion. The table includes over 50,000 clones, 85% to 95% detected once. V usage is TRBV4-2 and J usage is TRBJ2-3; TRBD2 matches 14 bases. The origin of this receptor is a human donor in good health. Some clones in this sample may be carry-over from other donors' samples. Sequencing was done on a sample of PBMCs. The CDR3 nucleotides are TGTGCCAGCAGCCAACGCAGAGGCGGGACTAGCGGGAGACGAGATACGCAGTATTTT. Amino acids: CASSQRRGGTSGRRDTQYF.